This T cell receptor beta chain is from a study of T cells in Graves' hyperthyroidism and ophthalmopathy. Points from the study as a whole: Median prediction lead before ophthalmopathy onset was about 6.5 months with the model.

As regards this clonotype: As yet, its antigen is unknown.

In germline, CDR1 is SGHVS, CDR2 FQNEAQ. There are 16 residues in the CDR3. V dropped 4 bases and J dropped 9 bases, with 22 bases sitting between them. Hyperthyroidism of Graves' type that showed no ophthalmopathy progression within 18 months was stable. The patients, who ranged from 18 to 65 in age, presented with newly diagnosed hyperthyroidism lasting under 2 months. RNA transcripts were the template for amplifying TCR beta CDR3 regions. With the HTBI primer set, the TCR CDR3 went through a first round of RT-PCR. TCRdb re-called the multiplex PCR reads through MiXCR, storing one row per CDR3 protein. The table shows about 740,000 distinct CDR3 sequences, with 11% to 15% occurring only once.

Sequencing was done on a sample of blood. This sequence joins TRBV7-8 and TRBJ1-3, with D perhaps TRBD1 (6 bases). The source of this sequence is a woman under 30 with Graves' hyperthyroidism. CDR3 sequence reads: CASSSQTGITSGTIYF. In DNA form, the CDR3 reads TGTGCCAGCAGCTCCCAGACAGGAATCACATCGGGCACCATATATTTT.